These 2 T cell receptor beta chains share one sample of origin, sequenced in a study of shared clonotypes between healthy human individuals. The method was immunoSEQ multiplex PCR; TCRdb's version includes in-frame clones alone and lacks a portion of them. The sample records about 520,000 clones, approximately 95% being singletons. The sample taken for sequencing was naive CD4+ T cells sorted from blood. Subset specified: CD45RA+ positively selected. The receptor source for this set is a woman in her thirties in good health.

The V call is TRBV2, the J call TRBJ1-4; 8 bases are shared with TRBD1. Germline V CDR1 and CDR2: SNHLY, FYNNEI. The CDR3 extends over 14 amino acids. The V gene end was trimmed by 3 bases and the J gene end by 8 bases; junction bases not matched to a gene: 5. CDR3 sequence: CASSDGQGREKLFF. CDR3 sequence (DNA): TGTGCCAGCAGTGACGGACAGGGTAGGGAAAAACTGTTTTTT.

Worth noting for this clone: Other DNA sequences of this sample code for an identical CDR3. This chain uses TRBV30 with TRBJ1-5; D possibly corresponds to TRBD1 (5 bases). The CDR3 is made up of 12 amino acids. Germline CDR1 reads GTSNPN; CDR2 reads SVGIG (reference sequence). V lost 0 bases, J lost 6 bases, and 6 bases lay in between. The CDR3 spells CAWSVRGQPQHF. The CDR3 nucleotides read TGTGCCTGGAGTGTAAGGGGTCAGCCCCAGCATTTT.